This T cell receptor beta chain stems from a study of blood T cell repertoires in COVID-19 (dated by TCRdb to 2020 to 2021). In the study overall: Samples from collaborators originated in the United States, Italy and Spain and spanned both the acute and convalescent phases of COVID-19. Samples came from the ongoing ImmuneRACE study (first 160 participants) plus 1,254 subjects from 6 global collaborators. The prospective study material was composed of cDNA or gDNA derived from T cells, B-cell-depleted T cells, or PBMCs. The dataset comprised deeply sampled blood TCRbeta repertoires from subjects exposed to, actively infected with, or recovered from COVID-19. Sample metadata almost always included a de-identified subject ID, COVID-19 status, age in years and sex. Where available, HLA class I and class II types were obtained from metadata supplied by the sample provider rather than from assay-based typing. The repertoires were released in a freely available public database meant as a resource for research on the immune response to SARS-CoV-2. Findings and caveats that apply to the study as a whole: The amount of clinical and demographic metadata varied by source and participant and was provided uncurated.

About this clone itself: The target of this receptor is not known. Base qualities were left out, and no much larger clone turns up one base away.

Participants in the prospective study were aged roughly 18 to 100 years, lived in 20 to 30 United States geographic areas, and enrolled through a virtual design. Cohort assignment in the prospective study relied on participant-reported clinical history from a screening survey and a study questionnaire. ImmuneRACE Cohort 3 recovered participants were defined by two consecutive negative NP/OP PCR tests, healthcare professional clearance, or symptom resolution. Each participant in the prospective study had whole blood, serum and a nasopharyngeal or oropharyngeal swab collected by mobile phlebotomists. Additional blood draws and questionnaires over an approximately two-month period could optionally be provided by prospective study participants. Before DNA extraction, prospective study blood samples were shipped either frozen or at room temperature. TCRbeta CDR3 regions were amplified from genomic DNA using the immunoSEQ Assay, a bias-controlled multiplex PCR. The original methods were these. Nucleated cell counts per sample were estimated from amplification of reference gene primers within the assay. Sequence reads were collapsed and filtered to measure the absolute abundance of every unique TCRbeta CDR3 rearrangement. For each sample, productive Simpson clonality was calculated by taking the square root of Simpson's diversity index across productive rearrangements. The table was pulled from immuneACCESS by TCRdb, which kept in-frame rearrangements only. Such tables lose some clones; where checked, under half of the loss comes from unresolved V genes, and the rest has no known cause. That table is the source of V, J and clone size, and D and trimming were worked out from the DNA. The sample contains about 190,000 clones, 70% to 85% of them found a single time. Under 4% of the sample is held by the ten biggest clonotypes.

Sequences SQVTM (CDR1) and ANQGSEA (CDR2) are obtained from the germline V gene. Germline trimming: 7 bases from V, 6 bases from J; junction bases outside gene matches: 8. The CDR3, from cysteine to phenylalanine, totals 15 residues. Left in the record is the CDR3 DNA by itself, 45 bases read in frame from the first base. This chain joins TRBV29-1 to TRBJ2-3, with 15 middle bases fitting TRBD2. The sequence was obtained from a woman aged 30 to 39 who had recovered from COVID-19. Sequenced: PBMCs or T cells enriched from blood (not recorded which). The DNA sequence is as follows: TGCAGCGGGGATCCGGGACTAGCGGGGGGTGATACGCAGTATTTT. This codes for CSGDPGLAGGDTQYF.